The source of this T cell receptor beta chain is a study of blood T cell repertoires in COVID-19. Looking at the study overall: The United States, Italy and Spain were the sources of the acute and convalescent COVID-19 samples. PBMCs, B-cell-depleted T cells, or T cells were the source of the cDNA or gDNA that made up the material.

Trimming removed 8 bases from V and 5 bases from J, with 11 bases in between. Germline V gives CDR1 SQVTM, CDR2 ANQGSEA. This CDR3 contains 11 residues. As originally analysed: From reference gene primer amplification, estimates of nucleated cell counts were derived. Clones were sequenced by immunoSEQ multiplex PCR, and TCRdb holds only the in-frame ones, with some missing. D and trimming come from the DNA, and the V and J calls and clone size come from that table. Here the sample spans some 88,000 clones, roughly 87% being singletons. The J gene is TRBJ2-3, the V gene TRBV29-1, with a tentative D call TRBD2 (5 bases). The receptor comes from a man in his 60s with acute or convalescent COVID-19. Sequenced material: peripheral blood. This CDR3 is CSSGGGDTQYF. In DNA, the CDR3 is TGCAGCTCCGGCGGAGGAGATACGCAGTATTTT.